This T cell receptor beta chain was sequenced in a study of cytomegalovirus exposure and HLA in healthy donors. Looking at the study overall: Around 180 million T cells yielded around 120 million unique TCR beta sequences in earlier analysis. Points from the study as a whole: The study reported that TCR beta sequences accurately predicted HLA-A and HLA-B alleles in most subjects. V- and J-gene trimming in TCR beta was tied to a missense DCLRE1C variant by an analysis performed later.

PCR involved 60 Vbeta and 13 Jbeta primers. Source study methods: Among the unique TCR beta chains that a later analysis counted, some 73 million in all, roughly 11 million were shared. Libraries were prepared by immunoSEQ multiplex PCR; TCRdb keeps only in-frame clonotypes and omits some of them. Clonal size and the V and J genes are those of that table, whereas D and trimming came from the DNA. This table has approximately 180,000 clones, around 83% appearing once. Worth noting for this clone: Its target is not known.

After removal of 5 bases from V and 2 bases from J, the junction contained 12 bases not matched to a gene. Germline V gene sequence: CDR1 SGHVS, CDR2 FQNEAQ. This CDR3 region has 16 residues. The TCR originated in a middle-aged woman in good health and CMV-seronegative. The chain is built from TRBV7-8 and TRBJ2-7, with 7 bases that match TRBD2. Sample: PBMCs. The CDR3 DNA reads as TGTGCCAGCAGCCGATCCGGGGGGACCGGGACCTACGAGCAGTACTTC. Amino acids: CASSRSGGTGTYEQYF.